This TCR beta chain was recorded in a study of T cell responses to AZD1222 COVID-19 vaccine. Measured with immunoSEQ multiplex PCR; TCRdb has only the in-frame clones, and not every one. The sample lists roughly 140,000 clones; around 94% were seen once. This TCR came from an adult who had recovered from COVID-19. Sequenced material: peripheral blood, taken after recovery from COVID-19.

The CDR3, as DNA: TGTGCCAGCAGCACGGACAGGGGGCAAGAGCAGTACTTC. Translation: CASSTDRGQEQYF. The J gene is TRBJ2-7, the V gene TRBV9; 11 nucleotides line up with TRBD1. J lost 7 bases, V lost 4 bases, and 4 bases had no gene match. The CDR3 extends over 13 amino acids. CDR1 SGDLS and CDR2 YYNGEE come from the germline V gene.